These 17 T cell receptor beta chains were sequenced from one sample in a study of T cell responses to AZD1222 COVID-19 vaccine. Assay: immunoSEQ multiplex PCR; the TCRdb copy retains only in-frame clones and omits some. The sample records 150,000 or so clones, about 89% being singletons. This specimen was peripheral blood, taken on day 0 of AZD1222 vaccination. The receptors were gathered from an adult in good health.

The chain joins TRBV3-1 (or the pseudogene TRBV3-2) to TRBJ2-5; 10 nucleotides match TRBD2. The length of the CDR3 is 16 residues. Germline values: CDR1 LGHDT, CDR2 YNNKEL (reference sequence). V gave up 1 base and J gave up 2 bases; unmatched junction bases: 4. This CDR3 reads CASSQVAGGGQETQYF. CDR3 DNA sequence: TGTGCCAGCAGCCAAGTAGCGGGGGGAGGACAAGAGACCCAGTACTTC.

The rearrangement uses TRBV7-9 and TRBJ2-3; the match to TRBD2 covers 12 bases. The length of the CDR3 is 16 residues. Germline V CDR1 and CDR2: SEHNR, FQNEAQ (reference sequence). Trimming cost V 1 base and J 2 bases; bases outside gene matches: 1. The CDR3 region is CASSLGTSGVTDTQYF. Here the CDR3 DNA reads TGTGCCAGCAGCTTAGGGACTAGCGGGGTCACAGATACGCAGTATTTT.

The V call is TRBV29-1, the J call TRBJ2-7; TRBD2 aligns across 14 bases. This CDR3 region has 14 residues. Germline CDR1 SQVTM, CDR2 ANQGSEA. The J segment lost 5 bases and the V segment lost 3 bases, leaving 3 bases of the junction unmatched. CDR3 in amino acids: CSVEGLAGVDEQYF. Here the CDR3 DNA reads TGCAGCGTTGAGGGACTAGCGGGGGTTGACGAGCAGTACTTC.

CDR3 protein: CASSEGWGNSPLHF. For the CDR3, the DNA is TGTGCCAGCAGTGAAGGGTGGGGTAATTCACCCCTCCACTTT. J is TRBJ1-6 and V is TRBV6-1, with D hard to call. V gave up 1 base and J gave up 6 bases, with 7 bases separating them. Germline V gives CDR1 MNHNS, CDR2 SASEGT. This CDR3 has 14 residues.

In regard to this clone: At the DNA level, this CDR3 is encoded by other sequences in the same sample as well. The chain is built from TRBV9 and TRBJ1-5; unclear D gene. This CDR3 is 15 amino acids long. V was trimmed by 2 bases and J by 0 bases, leaving 9 bases between them. Germline lookup yields CDR1 SGDLS and CDR2 YYNGEE. CDR3 nucleotides: TGTGCCAGCAGCGTTCGGGGAGATAGCAATCAGCCCCAGCATTTT. It codes for CASSVRGDSNQPQHF.

V and J are TRBV5-5 and TRBJ2-2, with 9 bases identical to TRBD2. With V trimmed by 2 bases and J by 3 bases, 8 bases remained unmatched. CDR3 length: 17 residues. Germline values: CDR1 SGHKS, CDR2 YYEKEE (reference sequence). In nucleotides, the CDR3 is TGTGCCAGCAGCTTTACCCCGCTAGCGGGGTACACCGGGGAGCTGTTTTTT. This gives the protein CASSFTPLAGYTGELFF.

The CDR3 bases are TGTGCCAGCAGCGTGGCCGCAGGGAACAACGTCCCTGGAAACACCATATATTTT. This codes for CASSVAAGNNVPGNTIYF. The chain joins TRBV9 to TRBJ1-3; TRBD1 is a possible D gene (5 bases). In germline, CDR1 is SGDLS, CDR2 YYNGEE. Between the trimmed V and J ends, which lost 2 bases and 2 bases, there was a span of 20 bases. The CDR3 is 18 residues long.

The chain employs TRBV4-1 and TRBJ1-6; D is undetermined. This CDR3 has 16 amino acids. Per the germline V gene, CDR1 is MGHRA and CDR2 is YSYEKL. The ends were cut back, 0 bases at V and 14 bases at J, with 20 bases in the middle. This CDR3 is CASSQEGNTLMGTLHF. DNA for the CDR3: TGCGCCAGCAGCCAAGAGGGAAACACCCTAATGGGGACCCTCCACTTT.

The V gene is TRBV6-5, the J gene TRBJ1-1, with a weak D call TRBD1 (6 bases). CDR3 length: 14 amino acids. Germline assignment: CDR1 MNHEY and CDR2 SVGAGI. Trimming took 6 bases from V and 4 from J, leaving 15 bases between them. CDR3 sequence: CASRTQGGSTEAFF. The CDR3 bases are TGTGCCAGCAGAACACAGGGAGGTAGCACTGAAGCTTTCTTT.

CDR3 DNA: TGTGCCAGCAGCTTAGCGGGGGCGGAATCCTACGAGCAGTACTTC. Encoded protein: CASSLAGAESYEQYF. The rearrangement joins TRBV7-9 to TRBJ2-7; a possible D gene is TRBD1 (6 bases). The CDR3 has 15 amino acids. CDR1 is SEHNR, CDR2 FQNEAQ, per germline (reference sequence). Trimming took off 0 bases at V and 1 base at J, with 10 bases between the two ends.

The J gene is TRBJ2-5, the V gene TRBV11-2, with D perhaps given as TRBD1 or TRBD2 (5 bases each). The CDR3 length is 14 residues. Germline V gene lookup returns CDR1 SGHAT and CDR2 FQNNGV. Deletions cut 2 bases from V and 2 bases from J, with 9 bases between. The DNA for the CDR3 is TGTGCCAGCAGCTTACAATGGGGGCAAGAGACCCAGTACTTC. This sequence encodes CASSLQWGQETQYF.

The CDR3 coding sequence is TGTGCCAGCTCACGAACTAGCGGGAGGGACCCAGATACGCAGTATTTT. Its protein is CASSRTSGRDPDTQYF. The chain joins TRBV18 to TRBJ2-3; 13 positions agree with TRBD2. Germline loops: CDR1 KGHSH, CDR2 LQKENI. J was trimmed by 4 bases and V by 4 bases; bases with no gene match: 5. The CDR3 extends over 16 amino acids.

This clone was seen a single time. V usage is TRBV7-2 and J usage is TRBJ2-1, with a weak D call TRBD2 (5 bases). Deletions cut 5 bases from V and 0 bases from J, with 14 bases between. Germline CDR1 is SGHTA and CDR2 is FQGNSA. CDR3 size: 16 residues. The CDR3 protein is CASSQEADSSYNEQFF. For the CDR3, the DNA is TGTGCCAGCAGCCAGGAGGCGGATAGCTCCTACAATGAGCAGTTCTTC.

The CDR3 here is CASSLGEMNTEAFF. DNA of the CDR3: TGTGCCAGCAGTTTGGGGGAGATGAACACTGAAGCTTTCTTT. This chain joins TRBV28 and TRBJ1-1, with D perhaps TRBD1 (5 bases). With 3 bases removed from V and 0 bases from J, the gap between germline ends came to 8 bases. From germline, CDR1 is MDHEN and CDR2 SYDVKM. The CDR3 length is 14 residues.

The V gene is TRBV6-5, the J gene TRBJ1-1; maybe TRBD1 (5 bases). This CDR3 comprises 13 residues. Germline V gene lookup returns CDR1 MNHEY and CDR2 SVGAGI. V dropped 6 bases and J dropped 1 base, with 9 bases sitting between them. CDR3 region: CASREGRNTEAFF. The CDR3 coding sequence is TGTGCCAGCAGGGAGGGGAGGAACACTGAAGCTTTCTTT.

The chain recombines TRBV4-3 with TRBJ2-5, with D possibly being TRBD2 (5 bases). The CDR3 is 15 amino acids. CDR1 LGHNA and CDR2 YSLEER come from the germline V gene. V shed 0 bases and J shed 5 bases, with 13 bases lying between them. CDR3 in amino acids: CASSQDRGAVETQYF. Here the CDR3 DNA reads TGCGCCAGCAGCCAAGATCGGGGTGCCGTCGAGACCCAGTACTTC.

The sample holds a few counts of this clone. The rearrangement uses TRBV7-2 and TRBJ1-2; D is unresolved. The germline gives CDR1 SGHTA, CDR2 FQGNSA. Trimming removed 1 base at V and 4 bases at J, with 10 bases between. CDR3 length: 14 amino acids. DNA of the CDR3: TGTGCCAGCAGCTTAGGGGTGGTACCCTATGGCTACACCTTC. Amino acid sequence: CASSLGVVPYGYTF. Full variable domain (remainder filled in from reference TRBV7-2 and TRBJ1-2): GAGVSQSPSNKVTEKGKDVELRCDPISGHTALYWYRQSLGQGLEFLIYFQGNSAPDKSGLPSDRFSAERTGGSVSTLTIQRTQQEDSAVYLCASSLGVVPYGYTFGSGTRLTVV.